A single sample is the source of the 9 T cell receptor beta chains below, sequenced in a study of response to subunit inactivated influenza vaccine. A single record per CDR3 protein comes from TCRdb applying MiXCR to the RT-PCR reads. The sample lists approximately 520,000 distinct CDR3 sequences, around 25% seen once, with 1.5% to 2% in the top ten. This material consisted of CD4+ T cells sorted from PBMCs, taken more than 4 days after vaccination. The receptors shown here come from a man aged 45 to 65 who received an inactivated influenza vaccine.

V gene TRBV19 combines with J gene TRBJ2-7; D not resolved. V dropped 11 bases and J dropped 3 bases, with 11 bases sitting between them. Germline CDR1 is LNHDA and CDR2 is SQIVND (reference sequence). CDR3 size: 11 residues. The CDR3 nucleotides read TGTGCCGGGAAACAAAGCTACGAGCAGTACTTC. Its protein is CAGKQSYEQYF. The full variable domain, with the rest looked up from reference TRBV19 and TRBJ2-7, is DGGITQSPKYLFRKEGQNVTLSCEQNLNHDAMYWYRQDPGQGLRLIYYSQIVNDFQKGDIAEGYSVSREKKESFPLTVTSAQKNPTAFYLCAGKQSYEQYFGPGTRLTVT.

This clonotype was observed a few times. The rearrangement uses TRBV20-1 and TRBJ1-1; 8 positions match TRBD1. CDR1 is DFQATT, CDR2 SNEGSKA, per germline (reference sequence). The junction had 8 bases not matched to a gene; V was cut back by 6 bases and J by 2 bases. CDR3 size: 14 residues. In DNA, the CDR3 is TGCAGTGCCCGCCGGACAGGGCAAAACACTGAAGCTTTCTTT. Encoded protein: CSARRTGQNTEAFF.

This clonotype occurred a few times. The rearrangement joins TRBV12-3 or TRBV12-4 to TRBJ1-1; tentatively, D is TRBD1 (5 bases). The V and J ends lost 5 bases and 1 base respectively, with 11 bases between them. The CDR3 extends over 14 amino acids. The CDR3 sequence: CASSPEGRNTEAFF. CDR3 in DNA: TGTGCCAGCAGTCCAGAGGGGAGGAACACTGAAGCTTTCTTT.

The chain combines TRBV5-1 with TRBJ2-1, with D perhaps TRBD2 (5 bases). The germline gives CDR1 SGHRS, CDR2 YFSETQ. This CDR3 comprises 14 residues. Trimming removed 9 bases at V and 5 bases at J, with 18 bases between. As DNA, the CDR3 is TGCGCCACCAAACCGGACTCTCATAACAATGAGCAGTTCTTC. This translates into CATKPDSHNNEQFF.

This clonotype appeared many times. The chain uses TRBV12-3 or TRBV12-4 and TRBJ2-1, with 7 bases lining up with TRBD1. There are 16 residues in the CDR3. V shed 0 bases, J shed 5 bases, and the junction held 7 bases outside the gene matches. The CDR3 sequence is CASSLATRTGDNEQFF. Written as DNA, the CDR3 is TGTGCCAGCAGTTTAGCGACCCGAACAGGGGACAATGAGCAGTTCTTC.

CDR3 sequence (DNA): TGTGCCAGCAGTCCACAGGGCCTCCGGCTCCAGCCCCAGCATTTT. Amino acid sequence: CASSPQGLRLQPQHF. The chain carries TRBV6-2 or TRBV6-3 and TRBJ1-5; TRBD1 might be the D (6 bases). Germline CDR1 MNHEY, CDR2 SVGEGT. The CDR3 runs to 15 residues. V was cut by 5 bases and J by 7 bases, with 18 bases left in between.

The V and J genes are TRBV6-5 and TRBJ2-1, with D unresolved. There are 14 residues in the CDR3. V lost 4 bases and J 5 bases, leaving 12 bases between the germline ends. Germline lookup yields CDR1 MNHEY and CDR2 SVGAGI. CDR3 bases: TGTGCCAGCAGTTCCCCATTGACCAACAATGAGCAGTTCTTC. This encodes CASSSPLTNNEQFF.

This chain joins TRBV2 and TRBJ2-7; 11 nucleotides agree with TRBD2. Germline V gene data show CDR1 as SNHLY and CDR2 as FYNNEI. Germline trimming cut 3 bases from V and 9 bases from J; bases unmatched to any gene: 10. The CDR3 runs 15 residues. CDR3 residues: CASSERSSGRFVQYF. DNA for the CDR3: TGTGCCAGCAGTGAGCGGTCTAGCGGGAGGTTTGTGCAGTACTTC. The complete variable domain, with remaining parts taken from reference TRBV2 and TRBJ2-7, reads EPEVTQTPSHQVTQMGQEVILRCVPISNHLYFYWYRQILGQKVEFLVSFYNNEISEKSEIFDDQFSVERPDGSNFTLKIRSTKLEDSAMYFCASSERSSGRFVQYFGPGTRLTVT.

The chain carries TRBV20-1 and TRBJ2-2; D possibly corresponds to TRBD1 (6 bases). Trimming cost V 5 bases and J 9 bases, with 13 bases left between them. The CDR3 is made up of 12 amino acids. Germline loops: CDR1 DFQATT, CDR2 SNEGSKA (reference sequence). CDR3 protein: CSAGSGDRELFF. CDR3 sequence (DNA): TGCAGTGCTGGCTCAGGGGACCGGGAGCTGTTTTTT.